This is a list of T cell receptor beta chains from one sample in a study of T cell repertoires in cytomegalovirus infection. Which antigens these TCRs recognize remains unknown. TCRdb processed the reads anew with MiXCR; each CDR3 protein has one entry. Seen here are a few hundred thousand distinct CDR3 sequences, about 39% observed once, and the top ten hold 48%. The specimen was cultured PBMCs, collected from culture after CMV antigen stimulation. The receptors stem from a human donor in good health (CMV status not recorded). Some clones in this sample may be carry-over from other donors' samples. CDR3s include the opening cysteine and the closing phenylalanine or tryptophan.

J gene: TRBJ1-5
V gene: TRBV5-8
CDR3 protein: CASSLVGAGHQPQHF

J gene: TRBJ1-1
V gene: TRBV7-2
CDR3 protein: CASSWRDRDTEAFF

J gene: TRBJ2-7
V gene: TRBV6-1
CDR3 protein: CASSGDRVSRRQYF

J gene: TRBJ2-4
V gene: TRBV28
CDR3 protein: CASSPVVVWAKNIQYF

J gene: TRBJ2-1
V gene: TRBV7-9
CDR3 protein: CASSPIRGKTYNEQFF

J gene: TRBJ1-2
V gene: TRBV27
CDR3 protein: CASSKTRDRETGYTF

J gene: TRBJ2-3
V gene: TRBV7-2
CDR3 protein: CASSPDRGSADTQYF

J gene: TRBJ2-2
V gene: TRBV20-1
CDR3 protein: CSVSPDRATGELFF

J gene: TRBJ2-2
V gene: TRBV6-5
CDR3 protein: CASSTWGEAVDTGELFF

J gene: TRBJ2-1
V gene: TRBV12-3/TRBV12-4
CDR3 protein: CASSPRTQGLANEQFF

J gene: TRBJ1-1
V gene: TRBV12-3/TRBV12-4
CDR3 protein: CASSPGQGQAFF

J gene: TRBJ2-1
V gene: TRBV12-3/TRBV12-4
CDR3 protein: CASTPSGRYNEQFF

J gene: TRBJ2-5
V gene: TRBV20-1
CDR3 protein: CSASGVPFQETQYF

J gene: TRBJ2-7
V gene: TRBV7-2
CDR3 protein: CASSLGGGIGTYEQYF

J gene: TRBJ2-3
V gene: TRBV12-3/TRBV12-4
CDR3 protein: CASSLASGWSTDTQYF

J gene: TRBJ2-7
V gene: TRBV6-1
CDR3 protein: CASRVNRDSYEQYF

J gene: TRBJ2-5
V gene: TRBV7-2
CDR3 protein: CASSPGARETQYF

J gene: TRBJ2-1
V gene: TRBV25-1
CDR3 protein: CASGGRGWDEQFF

J gene: TRBJ2-1
V gene: TRBV7-2
CDR3 protein: CASRQASGSYEQFF

J gene: TRBJ1-5
V gene: TRBV12-3/TRBV12-4
CDR3 protein: CASSTLGGDQPQHF

J gene: TRBJ1-6
V gene: TRBV7-2
CDR3 protein: CASAGRGYNSPLHF

J gene: TRBJ2-5
V gene: TRBV19
CDR3 protein: CASSSIAATQETQYF

J gene: TRBJ2-1
V gene: TRBV7-9
CDR3 protein: CASSTTSGVSYNEQFF

J gene: TRBJ2-3
V gene: TRBV7-2
CDR3 protein: CASSFSGPTVADTQYF

J gene: TRBJ2-1
V gene: TRBV30
CDR3 protein: CAWTGGASAYNEQFF